The rows below give T cell receptor beta chains drawn from one sample of a study of cytomegalovirus exposure and HLA in healthy donors. Data came from immunoSEQ multiplex PCR; TCRdb stores just in-frame clones and leaves some out. The sample holds just under 150,000 clones; roughly 86% are singletons and the top ten take 3.5% to 5%. The sequenced material came from PBMCs. These receptors were obtained from a man between 18 and 29 years old in good health and CMV-seropositive. Both conserved end residues are part of each CDR3. Fields, in order: CDR3 DNA, CDR3 protein, clone size, J gene, D gene, V gene. A D gene is named only where the DNA matches it firmly. The size of a clone is reported for some rows only, either as once, few or many, or as a class for expanded clones.

CDR3 DNA: TGCGCCAGCAGCACTCGTGGCGGGGGACAAGAGACCCAGTACTTC; CDR3 protein: CASSTRGGGQETQYF; clone size: NA; J gene: TRBJ2-5; D gene: TRBD2; V gene: TRBV5-1
CDR3 DNA: TGTGCCAGCAGCCCGGCCACAGGGGATTCCTACAATGAGCAGTTCTTC; CDR3 protein: CASSPATGDSYNEQFF; clone size: NA; J gene: TRBJ2-1; D gene: TRBD1; V gene: TRBV9
CDR3 DNA: TGTGCCACGGGAGTAGGGGCGTCTGGAAACACCATATATTTT; CDR3 protein: CATGVGASGNTIYF; clone size: NA; J gene: TRBJ1-3; D gene: NA; V gene: TRBV7-9
CDR3 DNA: TGTGCCAGCAGCTTGACTAGCGGGAGTGGCCGGCAGTACTTC; CDR3 protein: CASSLTSGSGRQYF; clone size: NA; J gene: TRBJ2-7; D gene: TRBD2; V gene: TRBV11-2
CDR3 DNA: TGTGCCTGGAGTTTGGGACACTGGAACACTGAAGCTTTCTTT; CDR3 protein: CAWSLGHWNTEAFF; clone size: NA; J gene: TRBJ1-1; D gene: NA; V gene: TRBV30
CDR3 DNA: TGTGCCAGCAGCGTAGAGCCAGGGAACTATGGCTACACCTTC; CDR3 protein: CASSVEPGNYGYTF; clone size: NA; J gene: TRBJ1-2; D gene: NA; V gene: TRBV9
CDR3 DNA: TGCGCCAGCAGCCCCCCCCGGCGGGAGGGCAATAGGATCTACGAGCAGTACTTC; CDR3 protein: CASSPPRREGNRIYEQYF; clone size: NA; J gene: TRBJ2-7; D gene: TRBD2; V gene: TRBV4-1
CDR3 DNA: TGTGCCAGCAGGAAAAACGGGGGGAGTTACGAGCAGTACTTC; CDR3 protein: CASRKNGGSYEQYF; clone size: NA; J gene: TRBJ2-7; D gene: TRBD2; V gene: TRBV4-2
CDR3 DNA: TGTGCCAGCTCATCCGGGACAGGGGTTTCTCAGCCCCAGCATTTT; CDR3 protein: CASSSGTGVSQPQHF; clone size: NA; J gene: TRBJ1-5; D gene: TRBD1; V gene: TRBV18
CDR3 DNA: TGTGCCAGCAACCGAGGGGGTCAAGAAGCTTTCTTT; CDR3 protein: CASNRGGQEAFF; clone size: NA; J gene: TRBJ1-1; D gene: NA; V gene: TRBV14
CDR3 DNA: TGCAGCGTTGAAGGATTTGGGGACACACGAAACACCATATATTTT; CDR3 protein: CSVEGFGDTRNTIYF; clone size: few; J gene: TRBJ1-3; D gene: NA; V gene: TRBV29-1
CDR3 DNA: TGTGCCAGCAGCTTGAGCCCCGCCTACGAGCAGTACTTC; CDR3 protein: CASSLSPAYEQYF; clone size: many; J gene: TRBJ2-7; D gene: NA; V gene: TRBV11-2
CDR3 DNA: TGCGCCAGCAGCCCCAGGCCCCGGGGGGATACGCAGTATTTT; CDR3 protein: CASSPRPRGDTQYF; clone size: NA; J gene: TRBJ2-3; D gene: NA; V gene: TRBV4-1
CDR3 DNA: TGTGCCAGCAGCCAACAGGAGAACACTGAAGCTTTCTTT; CDR3 protein: CASSQQENTEAFF; clone size: NA; J gene: TRBJ1-1; D gene: NA; V gene: TRBV6-6
CDR3 DNA: TGTGCCACCACTCCAAGGGGGGGCACGCAGTATTTT; CDR3 protein: CATTPRGGTQYF; clone size: NA; J gene: TRBJ2-3; D gene: NA; V gene: TRBV19
CDR3 DNA: TGTGCCAGCAGCTTAGAGATCGGCAGGGTGGGTGAAGCTTTCTTT; CDR3 protein: CASSLEIGRVGEAFF; clone size: NA; J gene: TRBJ1-1; D gene: NA; V gene: TRBV7-9
CDR3 DNA: TGTGCCAGCACCCCTCCCGGGGGGACCTATGGCTACACCTTC; CDR3 protein: CASTPPGGTYGYTF; clone size: NA; J gene: TRBJ1-2; D gene: NA; V gene: TRBV6-6
CDR3 DNA: TGTGCCTGGAGAGTAGCGGGAGCCCCAGGCACCGGGGAGCTGTTTTTT; CDR3 protein: CAWRVAGAPGTGELFF; clone size: NA; J gene: TRBJ2-2; D gene: TRBD2; V gene: TRBV30
CDR3 DNA: TGTGCCAGCAGCTTTAGGCAGGTGTATGGCTACACCTTC; CDR3 protein: CASSFRQVYGYTF; clone size: NA; J gene: TRBJ1-2; D gene: NA; V gene: TRBV7-2
CDR3 DNA: TGCGCCAGCAGCTTGGTTAGTTCGGTCTCTGAAGCTTTCTTT; CDR3 protein: CASSLVSSVSEAFF; clone size: NA; J gene: TRBJ1-1; D gene: NA; V gene: TRBV5-1
CDR3 DNA: TGTGCCAGCAGCTTTTCGGTAGCGGGAGGGCGCAATGAGCAGTTCTTC; CDR3 protein: CASSFSVAGGRNEQFF; clone size: NA; J gene: TRBJ2-1; D gene: TRBD2; V gene: TRBV5-8
CDR3 DNA: TGTGCCAGCTCACCACCGAGGGGACGGGGGGACCAGCCCCAGCATTTT; CDR3 protein: CASSPPRGRGDQPQHF; clone size: NA; J gene: TRBJ1-5; D gene: NA; V gene: TRBV18
CDR3 DNA: TGTGCCAGCAGCCAACTTCTCGGACAGGGGGCGCGGAATGAGCAGTTCTTC; CDR3 protein: CASSQLLGQGARNEQFF; clone size: NA; J gene: TRBJ2-1; D gene: TRBD1; V gene: TRBV7-6
CDR3 DNA: TGTGCCAGCAGTTACCCGACAGGGGGATACGAGCAGTACTTC; CDR3 protein: CASSYPTGGYEQYF; clone size: NA; J gene: TRBJ2-7; D gene: TRBD1; V gene: TRBV6-5
CDR3 DNA: TGTGCCAGCAGCGCGGGACGGGGAAACACCATATATTTT; CDR3 protein: CASSAGRGNTIYF; clone size: NA; J gene: TRBJ1-3; D gene: NA; V gene: TRBV13
CDR3 DNA: TGTGCCAGCAGCTGGACTAGCGGGGGACAGGAGACCCAGTACTTC; CDR3 protein: CASSWTSGGQETQYF; clone size: few; J gene: TRBJ2-5; D gene: TRBD2; V gene: TRBV6-1
CDR3 DNA: TGCGCCAGCAGACCCGGGACTAGCGGATTCACAGATACGCAGTATTTT; CDR3 protein: CASRPGTSGFTDTQYF; clone size: NA; J gene: TRBJ2-3; D gene: TRBD2; V gene: TRBV5-1
CDR3 DNA: TGTGCCAGCAGCCGTAGCGGGAACCGGGAGACCCAGTACTTC; CDR3 protein: CASSRSGNRETQYF; clone size: NA; J gene: TRBJ2-5; D gene: TRBD2; V gene: TRBV7-7
CDR3 DNA: TGTGCCAGCAGCCCCGGAGGGTACGAGCAGTACTTC; CDR3 protein: CASSPGGYEQYF; clone size: once; J gene: TRBJ2-7; D gene: NA; V gene: TRBV7-8
CDR3 DNA: TGTGCCAGCTCACCATTAGCGGGGGGGTCCTACAATGAGCAGTTCTTC; CDR3 protein: CASSPLAGGSYNEQFF; clone size: NA; J gene: TRBJ2-1; D gene: TRBD2; V gene: TRBV18
CDR3 DNA: TGTGCCAGCAGGCCTAGAACAGGAGTCTACACCTTC; CDR3 protein: CASRPRTGVYTF; clone size: NA; J gene: TRBJ1-2; D gene: NA; V gene: TRBV27
CDR3 DNA: TGTGCCAGCAGCTGGGGGGGTGAAGCTTTCTTT; CDR3 protein: CASSWGGEAFF; clone size: NA; J gene: TRBJ1-1; D gene: NA; V gene: TRBV7-8
CDR3 DNA: TGCAGCGTTGTAGGGGGGGCATCGGAGACCCAGTACTTC; CDR3 protein: CSVVGGASETQYF; clone size: NA; J gene: TRBJ2-5; D gene: NA; V gene: TRBV29-1
CDR3 DNA: TGTGCCAGTAGGCCCAGTGTATCCTTCGAGCAGTACTTC; CDR3 protein: CASRPSVSFEQYF; clone size: NA; J gene: TRBJ2-7; D gene: NA; V gene: TRBV19
CDR3 DNA: TGTGCCAGTAGTATAGATCGCGGCTTCTACGAGCAGTACTTC; CDR3 protein: CASSIDRGFYEQYF; clone size: NA; J gene: TRBJ2-7; D gene: NA; V gene: TRBV19
CDR3 DNA: TGTGCCAGCAGCTTAGTAGTGGTTACAGGGGAATCGGGAAACACCATATATTTT; CDR3 protein: CASSLVVVTGESGNTIYF; clone size: NA; J gene: TRBJ1-3; D gene: TRBD1; V gene: TRBV7-9
CDR3 DNA: TGTGCCAGCAGCTTCGGGGGGCAGCGTAGCGACGAGCAGTACTTC; CDR3 protein: CASSFGGQRSDEQYF; clone size: NA; J gene: TRBJ2-7; D gene: NA; V gene: TRBV13
CDR3 DNA: TGTGCCAGCACCTCAAGTAGCGGAGGAGAGCAGTACTTC; CDR3 protein: CASTSSSGGEQYF; clone size: NA; J gene: TRBJ2-7; D gene: NA; V gene: TRBV7-2
CDR3 DNA: TGCGCCAGCAGCTTGGAGGGGGCGAACACCGGGGAGCTGTTTTTT; CDR3 protein: CASSLEGANTGELFF; clone size: once; J gene: TRBJ2-2; D gene: NA; V gene: TRBV5-1
CDR3 DNA: TGTGCCAGCAGCCCGACAGGGGGCAGGGGACAGCCCCAGCATTTT; CDR3 protein: CASSPTGGRGQPQHF; clone size: NA; J gene: TRBJ1-5; D gene: TRBD1; V gene: TRBV6-5
CDR3 DNA: TGTGCCAGCAGTGACTCAGGGGCTGGGGCCAACGTCCTGACTTTC; CDR3 protein: CASSDSGAGANVLTF; clone size: NA; J gene: TRBJ2-6; D gene: NA; V gene: TRBV6-4
CDR3 DNA: TGTGCCAGCAGCATACAGGGGGCGCGGAACGAGCAGTACTTC; CDR3 protein: CASSIQGARNEQYF; clone size: NA; J gene: TRBJ2-7; D gene: TRBD1; V gene: TRBV6-6
CDR3 DNA: TGTGCCAGCAGTTACTCGAGGGACAGGGGAGGTCATGGCTACACCTTC; CDR3 protein: CASSYSRDRGGHGYTF; clone size: NA; J gene: TRBJ1-2; D gene: TRBD1; V gene: TRBV6-5
CDR3 DNA: TGCGCCAGCAGTGGGGACAGGAACTCTGGGGCCAACGTCCTGACTTTC; CDR3 protein: CASSGDRNSGANVLTF; clone size: NA; J gene: TRBJ2-6; D gene: TRBD1; V gene: TRBV5-1
CDR3 DNA: TGTGCCAGCAGTTCAAGCCGGGACAGGGTGGACTACGAGCAGTACTTC; CDR3 protein: CASSSSRDRVDYEQYF; clone size: NA; J gene: TRBJ2-7; D gene: TRBD1; V gene: TRBV27
CDR3 DNA: TGTGCCAGCAGTGAACCCACATTACCGGGACAAGAGAACACTGAAGCTTTCTTT; CDR3 protein: CASSEPTLPGQENTEAFF; clone size: NA; J gene: TRBJ1-1; D gene: NA; V gene: TRBV6-1
CDR3 DNA: TGTGCCAGTAGGAACAGGGGTGGCAATCAGCCCCAGCATTTT; CDR3 protein: CASRNRGGNQPQHF; clone size: many; J gene: TRBJ1-5; D gene: TRBD1; V gene: TRBV19
CDR3 DNA: TGTGCCTGGACTAGCGGGGCGACAGATACGCAGTATTTT; CDR3 protein: CAWTSGATDTQYF; clone size: NA; J gene: TRBJ2-3; D gene: TRBD2; V gene: TRBV30
CDR3 DNA: TGTGCCTGGAGTGTACAGGGCCAACTCACTGAAGCTTTCTTT; CDR3 protein: CAWSVQGQLTEAFF; clone size: NA; J gene: TRBJ1-1; D gene: NA; V gene: TRBV30
CDR3 DNA: TGTGCCAGCAGCTTACCTAGCACGAACGAGCAGTACTTC; CDR3 protein: CASSLPSTNEQYF; clone size: NA; J gene: TRBJ2-7; D gene: NA; V gene: TRBV7-2
CDR3 DNA: TGTGCCATCAGTTCCGGGGAGCGCAATCAGCCCCAGCATTTT; CDR3 protein: CAISSGERNQPQHF; clone size: NA; J gene: TRBJ1-5; D gene: NA; V gene: TRBV10-3
CDR3 DNA: TGTGCCAGCTCACCACGAGGGAATGAAGCTTTCTTT; CDR3 protein: CASSPRGNEAFF; clone size: NA; J gene: TRBJ1-1; D gene: NA; V gene: TRBV18